A single sample is the source of the 19 T cell receptor beta chains below, sequenced in a study of CD8+CD57+ T cells in acquired aplastic anemia. Patients selected for sequencing had displayed CD8+CD57+ cell expansion by flow cytometry. CDR3 and TCR beta VDJ profiling relied on a genomic DNA template. In TCRdb, the reads were re-called with MiXCR into one record per CDR3 protein. Of around 250,000 distinct CDR3 sequences listed, 82% are singletons. Material: sorted CD4+, CD8+, or CD8+CD57+ T cells (not recorded which) from PBMCs. All receptors come from a human donor with aplastic anemia.

The chain carries TRBV9 and TRBJ1-4; TRBD1 agrees at 7 bases. Germline V gives CDR1 SGDLS, CDR2 YYNGEE. V trimming: 3 bases; J trimming: 14 bases; junction bases outside the gene matches: 16. The CDR3 length is 15 residues. CDR3 sequence reads: CASSEGGQSTDTLFF. CDR3 DNA: TGTGCCAGCAGCGAAGGGGGACAGAGCACAGATACGCTGTTTTTT.

V usage is TRBV7-9 and J usage is TRBJ2-1; maybe TRBD1 (6 bases). Germline V gene data show CDR1 as SEHNR and CDR2 as FQNEAQ (reference sequence). Trimming removed 3 bases at V and 8 bases at J, with 20 bases between. The CDR3 consists of 16 residues. The CDR3 bases are TGTGCCAGCAGCTTTGGGGGCGGAGGCGGGCAGGATGAGCAGTTCTTC. Residues: CASSFGGGGGQDEQFF.

This chain joins TRBV11-2 and TRBJ1-1; unclear D gene. The CDR3 contains 11 residues. V was shortened by 1 base and J by 9 bases, with 6 bases between the two germline ends. Germline CDR1 is SGHAT and CDR2 is FQNNGV. The CDR3 spells CASSLGLKAFF. The DNA of the CDR3 is TGTGCCAGCAGCTTAGGGCTTAAAGCTTTCTTT. Drawing the rest from reference TRBV11-2 and TRBJ1-1, the complete variable domain is EAGVAQSPRYKIIEKRQSVAFWCNPISGHATLYWYQQILGQGPKLLIQFQNNGVVDDSQLPKDRFSAERLKGVDSTLKIQPAKLEDSAVYLCASSLGLKAFFGQGTRLTVV.

Turning to this clonotype: One end of the junction does not line up with germline, which may come from a read error. The rearrangement joins TRBV10-1 to TRBJ2-3; tentatively, D is TRBD1 or TRBD2 (6 bases each). The J call may be incorrect, as the DNA end agrees better with TRBJ2-7. CDR3 size: 14 residues. Germline CDR1 WNHNN, CDR2 SYGVQD (reference sequence). The DNA for the CDR3 is TGTGCCAGCAGCTACGCGGGGACACGCGACAAGCAGTACTTC. Encoded protein: CASSYAGTRDKQYF.

The chain couples TRBV5-4 to TRBJ1-2, with D possibly TRBD1 on 6 matching bases. V lost 1 base, J lost 3 bases, and 13 bases lay in between. Germline-derived CDR1 and CDR2 are SGHNT and YYREEE (reference sequence). The CDR3 consists of 15 residues. CDR3 amino acids: CASSLTGSLDYGYTF. CDR3 DNA sequence: TGTGCCAGCAGCTTGACAGGGAGCCTTGACTATGGCTACACCTTC.

As regards this clonotype: The junction does not match germline at one end; this may be a read error. The gene calls are TRBV7-8 and TRBJ1-1; tentative D call: TRBD1 (5 bases). CDR1 is SGHVS, CDR2 FQNEAQ, per germline. The CDR3 length is 17 residues. This chain's CDR3 is CASSLAGGHEAHTGAFF. The CDR3 DNA is TGTGCCAGCAGCTTAGCGGGCGGACACGAAGCGCACACTGGAGCTTTCTTT. Full variable domain (remainder filled in from reference TRBV7-8 and TRBJ1-1): GAGVSQSPRYKVAKRGQDVALRCDPISGHVSLFWYQQALGQGPEFLTYFQNEAQLDKSGLPSDRFFAERPEGSVSTLKIQRTQQEDSAVYLCASSLAGGHEAHTGAFFGQGTRLTVV.

This clonotype was seen a handful of times. The chain carries TRBV5-4 and TRBJ2-5, with 7 bases identical to TRBD2. Germline V lookup: CDR1 SGHNT, CDR2 YYREEE (reference sequence). V dropped 2 bases and J dropped 3; count of bases not matched to a gene: 7. The CDR3 consists of 15 residues. The CDR3 loop reads CASSFTSATKETQYF. The CDR3 DNA reads as TGTGCCAGCAGCTTTACTAGCGCGACAAAAGAGACCCAGTACTTC.

Points on this clonotype: The conserved final phenylalanine or tryptophan is absent from the CDR3, which likely points to a read error. Because the CDR3's place on the DNA is in doubt, the DNA is left out and the CDR3 is given as listed by TCRdb. The chain employs TRBV19 and TRBJ2-1; TRBD1 is taken as the D call from the table, unchecked against the DNA. Counting both end residues, the CDR3 totals 15 amino acids. The germline V gene encodes CDR1 LNHDA and CDR2 SQIVND (reference sequence). The CDR3: CASRRQGGPGYTFGS.

This clonotype occurred once. The rearrangement uses TRBV9 and TRBJ2-1; possible D gene TRBD1, 6 bases. V was clipped by 4 bases and J by 10 bases, with 24 bases between them. This CDR3 has 16 amino acids. The germline gives CDR1 SGDLS, CDR2 YYNGEE. The CDR3 spells CASSFHGGGGYDEQFF. As DNA, the CDR3 is TGTGCCAGCAGCTTTCATGGGGGCGGTGGCTACGACGAGCAGTTCTTC.

This chain connects TRBV2 to TRBJ2-3, with D tentatively TRBD2 (7 bases). The germline V gene has CDR1 SNHLY and CDR2 FYNNEI. The CDR3 is 14 amino acids. Trimming took 11 bases from V and 9 from J, leaving 24 bases between them. The CDR3 bases are TGTGCCGGCGGACGCGGGGGCAGCAATAAGACGCAGTATTTT. Translating it yields CAGGRGGSNKTQYF.

A word on this clonotype: One end of the junction varies from germline; a read error may be responsible. The V call is TRBV11-2, the J call TRBJ2-1; D tentatively reads TRBD1 or TRBD2 (5 bases each). Germline V gene data show CDR1 as SGHAT and CDR2 as FQNNGV. The CDR3 has 16 amino acids. CDR3 region: CANSLLYGALNNEQFF. CDR3 nucleotides: TGTGCCAACAGCTTATTATACGGGGCTTTGAACAATGAGCAGTTCTTC.

At least ten counts were recorded for this clonotype. This chain links TRBV11-2 with TRBJ1-1; 10 bases map to TRBD1. CDR3 length equals 15 residues. Germline CDR1 is SGHAT and CDR2 is FQNNGV. Germline trimming cut 5 bases from V and 3 bases from J; bases unmatched to any gene: 6. CDR3 amino acids: CASSNPGTGDTEAFF. The CDR3 nucleotides read TGTGCCAGCAGCAACCCCGGGACAGGGGACACTGAAGCTTTCTTT.

To note about this clonotype: At one boundary the junction diverges from the germline segment, which might be a read error. The chain carries TRBV7-2 and TRBJ2-3; 7 positions match TRBD2. From germline, CDR1 is SGHTA and CDR2 FQGNSA. The CDR3 covers 14 residues. The CDR3 nucleotides read TGTGCCAGCAGCTTAGCTGGCGAGCGGGATACGCACAGATTT. Protein product: CASSLAGERDTHRF.

As to this clonotype: A much larger clone lies a single base off, so this may be a read error. This chain links TRBV7-6 with TRBJ1-2, with D perhaps matching TRBD1 (6 bases). Per germline, CDR1 SGHVS and CDR2 FNYEAQ. Trimming shortened V by 0 bases and J by 11 bases, and 22 bases separated the two germline ends. The CDR3 runs to 16 residues. DNA for the CDR3: TGTGCCAGCAGCTTAGCCCGCGGGACAAAAGAGACCCAGTACACCTTC. As protein: CASSLARGTKETQYTF.

This chain links TRBV20-1 with TRBJ1-6; D not resolved. This CDR3 has 13 residues. CDR1 DFQATT and CDR2 SNEGSKA come from the germline V gene (reference sequence). V lost 1 base and J 7 bases, leaving 8 bases between the germline ends. In nucleotides, the CDR3 is TGCAGTGCTAGAGCCGGGGAGAATTCACCCCTCCACTTT. Translating it yields CSARAGENSPLHF.

V is TRBV7-2 and J is TRBJ2-5; D remains unclear. The CDR3 spans 15 residues. The V gene lost 0 bases and the J gene lost 14 bases, with 22 bases spanning the gap. Germline V gives CDR1 SGHTA, CDR2 FQGNSA. The CDR3 region has the DNA TGTGCCAGCAGCTTAGCCCGCGGTCCCGAAACGCAGTATTACTTC. This codes for CASSLARGPETQYYF. The full variable domain, completed using reference TRBV7-2 and TRBJ2-5, is GAGVSQSPSNKVTEKGKDVELRCDPISGHTALYWYRQSLGQGLEFLIYFQGNSAPDKSGLPSDRFSAERTGGSVSTLTIQRTQQEDSAVYLCASSLARGPETQYYFGPGTRLLVL.

This clonotype was found a few times. This chain uses TRBV9 with TRBJ2-3; D unresolved. The CDR3 has 14 amino acids. CDR1 and CDR2 from the germline V gene are SGDLS and YYNGEE. Deletions cut 0 bases from V and 15 bases from J, with 20 bases between. CDR3 sequence: CASSVGVSRNQPYF. CDR3 DNA: TGTGCCAGCAGCGTAGGGGTCTCGAGAAATCAGCCCTATTTT.

V is TRBV7-3 and J is TRBJ1-2; D gene unclear. The length of the CDR3 is 14 residues. Trimming took 6 bases from V and 8 from J, leaving 19 bases between them. Per the germline V gene, CDR1 is SGHTA and CDR2 is FQGTGA. CDR3 DNA: TGTGCCAGCAGGGTAGAGGTTGCGCGTCAGGGCTACACCTTC. Translated, it gives CASRVEVARQGYTF.

The chain employs TRBV7-2 and TRBJ1-1; the match to TRBD1 covers 9 bases. J lost 3 bases, V lost 1 base, and 9 bases had no gene match. CDR1 and CDR2 (germline): SGHTA, FQGNSA. The CDR3 runs to 17 residues. As DNA, the CDR3 is TGTGCCAGCAGCTTAGTGGGGACAGGGAGAAGGTACACTGAAGCTTTCTTT. Translation: CASSLVGTGRRYTEAFF. Full variable domain (outside the CDR3, taken from reference TRBV7-2 and TRBJ1-1): GAGVSQSPSNKVTEKGKDVELRCDPISGHTALYWYRQSLGQGLEFLIYFQGNSAPDKSGLPSDRFSAERTGGSVSTLTIQRTQQEDSAVYLCASSLVGTGRRYTEAFFGQGTRLTVV.